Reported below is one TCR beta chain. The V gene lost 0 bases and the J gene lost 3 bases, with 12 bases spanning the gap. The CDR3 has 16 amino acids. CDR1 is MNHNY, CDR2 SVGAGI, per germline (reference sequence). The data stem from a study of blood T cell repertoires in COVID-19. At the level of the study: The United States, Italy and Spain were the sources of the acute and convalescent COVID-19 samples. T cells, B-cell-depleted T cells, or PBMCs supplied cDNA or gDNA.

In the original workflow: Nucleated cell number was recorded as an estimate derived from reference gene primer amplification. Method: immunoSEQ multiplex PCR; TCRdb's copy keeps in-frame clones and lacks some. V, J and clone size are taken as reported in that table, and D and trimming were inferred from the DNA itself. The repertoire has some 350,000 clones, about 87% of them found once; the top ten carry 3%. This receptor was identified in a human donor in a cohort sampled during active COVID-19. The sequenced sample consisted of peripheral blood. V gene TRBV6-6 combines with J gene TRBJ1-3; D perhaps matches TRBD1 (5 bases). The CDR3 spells CASSYSAGPIGNTIYF. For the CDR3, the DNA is TGTGCCAGCAGTTACTCGGCGGGACCGATTGGAAACACCATATATTTT.